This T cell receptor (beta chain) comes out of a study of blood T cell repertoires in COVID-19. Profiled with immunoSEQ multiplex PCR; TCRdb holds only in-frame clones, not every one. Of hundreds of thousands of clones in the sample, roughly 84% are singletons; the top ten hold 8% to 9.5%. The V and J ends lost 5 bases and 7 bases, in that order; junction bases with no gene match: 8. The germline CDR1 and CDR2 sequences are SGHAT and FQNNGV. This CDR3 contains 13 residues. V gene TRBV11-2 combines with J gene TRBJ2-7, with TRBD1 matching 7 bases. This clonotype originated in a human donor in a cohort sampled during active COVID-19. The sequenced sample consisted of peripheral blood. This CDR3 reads CASSVDRAGEQYF. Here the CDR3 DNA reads TGTGCCAGCAGCGTCGACAGGGCCGGGGAGCAGTACTTC.